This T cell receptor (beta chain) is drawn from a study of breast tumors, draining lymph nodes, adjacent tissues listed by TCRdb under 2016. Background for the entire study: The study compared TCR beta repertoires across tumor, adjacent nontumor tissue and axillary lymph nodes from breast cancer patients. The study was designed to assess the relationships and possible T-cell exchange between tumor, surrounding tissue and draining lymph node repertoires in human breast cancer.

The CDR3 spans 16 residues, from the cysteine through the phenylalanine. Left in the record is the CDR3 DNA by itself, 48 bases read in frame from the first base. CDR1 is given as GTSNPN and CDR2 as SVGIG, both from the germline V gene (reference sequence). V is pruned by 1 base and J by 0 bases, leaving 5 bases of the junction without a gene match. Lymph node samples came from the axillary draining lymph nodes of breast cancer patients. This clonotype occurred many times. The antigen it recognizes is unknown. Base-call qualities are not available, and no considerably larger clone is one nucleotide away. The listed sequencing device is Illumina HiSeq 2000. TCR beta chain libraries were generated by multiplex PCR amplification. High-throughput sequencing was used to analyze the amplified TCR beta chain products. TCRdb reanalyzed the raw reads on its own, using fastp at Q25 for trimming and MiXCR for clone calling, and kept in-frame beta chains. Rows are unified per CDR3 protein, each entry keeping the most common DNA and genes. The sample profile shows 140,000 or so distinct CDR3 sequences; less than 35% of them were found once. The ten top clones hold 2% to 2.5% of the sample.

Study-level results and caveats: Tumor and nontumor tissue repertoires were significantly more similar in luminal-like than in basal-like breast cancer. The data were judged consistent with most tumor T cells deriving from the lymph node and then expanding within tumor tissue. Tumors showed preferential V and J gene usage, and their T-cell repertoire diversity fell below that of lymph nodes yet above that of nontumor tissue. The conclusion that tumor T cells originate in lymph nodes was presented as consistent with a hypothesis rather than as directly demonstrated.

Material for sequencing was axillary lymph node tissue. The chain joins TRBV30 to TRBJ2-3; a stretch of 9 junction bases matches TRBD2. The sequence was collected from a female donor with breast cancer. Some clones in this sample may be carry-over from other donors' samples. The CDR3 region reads CAWSDGTSFSTDTQYF. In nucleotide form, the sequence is TGTGCCTGGAGTGATGGGACTAGCTTTAGCACAGATACGCAGTATTTT.